This TCR beta chain stems from a study of shared clonotypes between healthy human individuals. Findings and caveats of the study: The diversity represented, both genetic and in exposure history, was limited by few donors.

Terminally differentiated effector memory CD45RA+ cells were excluded from the naive CD8 cells, which were CD45RO-negative and positively selected for CCR7. Authors' methods: Because ImmunoSEQ provided only junction sequences with no quality scores, the filtering differed. Repertoires were generated with immunoSEQ multiplex PCR, while TCRdb's copy carries only in-frame clones and drops some. V and J calls and clone size come straight from that table; D and trimming were deduced from the DNA. The table has around 2,100,000 clones, less than 95% seen once. Points on this clone: Its specificity is not known.

From germline, CDR1 is SEHNR and CDR2 FQNEAQ (reference sequence). This CDR3 comprises 17 residues. The ends were cut back, 1 base at V and 2 bases at J, with 15 bases in the middle. This receptor was identified in a man younger than 35 in good health. The sequenced sample was naive CD8+ T cells sorted from blood. J is TRBJ2-1 and V is TRBV7-9, with a tentative D call TRBD2 (5 bases). CDR3 loop: CASSLEIGGGAYNEQFF. CDR3 nucleotides: TGTGCCAGCAGCTTAGAGATCGGAGGCGGTGCCTACAATGAGCAGTTCTTC.